A selection of T cell receptor beta chains follows, all from one sample in a study of T cell responses to AZD1222 COVID-19 vaccine. The table came from immunoSEQ multiplex PCR; TCRdb's copy has only in-frame clones and leaves some out. This table has 70,000 to 75,000 clones, over 70% appearing once. Sample: peripheral blood, taken 28 days after the second AZD1222 dose. The receptors here all came from an adult who received the AZD1222 COVID-19 vaccine. Both conserved end residues are part of each CDR3. D genes are given only for firm matches. The size field is filled for only some rows; it gives once, few, many or a size class.

j_call d_call clone_size v_call cdr3_nt cdr3_aa
TRBJ1-3 . . TRBV7-9 TGTGCCAGCAGCTTAGGAGGTGACGCCTCTGGAAACACCATATATTTT CASSLGGDASGNTIYF
TRBJ2-3 TRBD2 few TRBV5-1 TGCGCCAGCAGCACAATAGCGGGGAGCACAGATACGCAGTATTTT CASSTIAGSTDTQYF
TRBJ1-4 . . TRBV9 TGTGCCAGCAGCGAGGGCCTACAGGTCGATGAAAAACTGTTTTTT CASSEGLQVDEKLFF
TRBJ2-5 . . TRBV5-6 TGTGCCAGCAGCTCGGAGTGGGAGACCCAGTACTTC CASSSEWETQYF
TRBJ1-6 . . TRBV15 TGTGCCACCAGTCCGACAGTTGCGGATTCACCCCTCCACTTT CATSPTVADSPLHF
TRBJ1-1 . once TRBV3-1/TRBV3-2 TGTGCCAGCAGCCAATTGCCCTTGGCAGTCGGCGCTGAAGCTTTCTTT CASSQLPLAVGAEAFF
TRBJ2-7 TRBD2 . TRBV29-1 TGCAGCGCCACACTAGCGGGAGGCTACGAGCAGTACTTC CSATLAGGYEQYF
TRBJ2-2 . few TRBV13 TGTGCCAGCAGCTTAGGCCGGAGCACCGGGGAGCTGTTTTTT CASSLGRSTGELFF
TRBJ1-1 . . TRBV28 TGTGCCAGCAGATCGGAGTTAAACACTGAAGCTTTCTTT CASRSELNTEAFF
TRBJ2-7 TRBD1 . TRBV19 TGTGCCAGTCACAACAGGGGCGAGACCTACGAGCAGTACTTC CASHNRGETYEQYF
TRBJ1-2 TRBD1 once TRBV27 TGTGCCAGCAGGGCAGGGGGATTCTATGGCTACACCTTC CASRAGGFYGYTF
TRBJ2-3 . . TRBV20-1 TGCAGTGCTAGTGGTCCGGGGCCAGGGAGCACAGATACGCAGTATTTT CSASGPGPGSTDTQYF
TRBJ1-2 . . TRBV18 TGTGCCAGCTCCCCTGCAAGGGAATCTGGCTACACCTTC CASSPARESGYTF
TRBJ2-7 TRBD1 . TRBV29-1 TGCAGCGCAAAACAGGGGCACGAGCAGTACTTC CSAKQGHEQYF
TRBJ2-3 . few TRBV9 TGTGCCAGCAGCGTATCCGGGGATACGCAGTATTTT CASSVSGDTQYF
TRBJ1-2 TRBD1 . TRBV30 TGTGCCTGGAGTGTATCTCAGGGGGCGATGGATGGCTACACCTTC CAWSVSQGAMDGYTF
TRBJ1-5 TRBD1 once TRBV2 TGTGCCAGCAGTGAAACAGGGGTTAGCAATCAGCCCCAGCATTTT CASSETGVSNQPQHF
TRBJ2-3 TRBD1 . TRBV3-1/TRBV3-2 TGTGCCAGCAGCCAAGAGGGACAGACAGATACGCAGTATTTT CASSQEGQTDTQYF
TRBJ1-4 . . TRBV5-8 TGTGCCAGCAGCCCGGACAGCTTTAATGAAAAACTGTTTTTT CASSPDSFNEKLFF
TRBJ1-4 . . TRBV6-2/TRBV6-3 TGTGCCAGCAGTTACGGGCCAACAACTAATGAAAAACTGTTTTTT CASSYGPTTNEKLFF
TRBJ2-1 . . TRBV7-8 TGTGCCAGCAGCTTAGGATTTGACAGGAACAATGAGCAGTTCTTC CASSLGFDRNNEQFF